These 25 T cell receptor beta chains came from one sample sequenced in a study of T cells in Graves' hyperthyroidism and ophthalmopathy. The source material, RNA transcripts, was used to amplify TCR beta CDR3 regions. First-round RT-PCR with HTBI primers amplified the TCR CDR3 region. In TCRdb, the multiplex PCR reads were re-called with MiXCR into one record per CDR3 protein. The sample lists hundreds of thousands of distinct CDR3 sequences, 22% occurring once. The sequenced sample was blood. The receptor set was obtained from an older woman with Graves' ophthalmopathy.

The chain links TRBV5-6 to TRBJ2-7, with D unresolved. CDR3 length equals 14 residues. Trimming removed 1 base from V and 2 bases from J, with 10 bases in between. The germline V gene has CDR1 SGHDT and CDR2 YYEEEE. The CDR3 coding sequence is TGTGCCAGCAGCTTGCAAGGAGTCCCCTACGAGCAGTACTTC. As protein: CASSLQGVPYEQYF.

The chain uses TRBV25-1 and TRBJ1-1; perhaps TRBD1 as D (6 bases). The V end lost 5 bases, the J end lost 5 bases, and 15 bases lay between the germline ends. CDR1 is MGHDK, CDR2 SYGVNS, per germline. The CDR3 runs 14 residues. The CDR3, as DNA: TGTGCCAGCAGTTCAGCGGGGGGGCGGACTGAAGCTTTCTTT. Its protein product is CASSSAGGRTEAFF.

This clonotype was detected only a few times. The chain has TRBV5-1 and TRBJ2-1, with 9 bases that match TRBD1. CDR3 length equals 15 residues. J was trimmed by 3 bases and V by 5 bases; bases with no gene match: 6. CDR1 SGHRS and CDR2 YFSETQ come from the germline V gene. Here the CDR3 DNA reads TGCGCCAGCAGGCGGACAGGGGACCGCTACAATGAGCAGTTCTTC. Amino acid sequence: CASRRTGDRYNEQFF.

CDR3 bases: TGTGCCAGCAGCAGCTACAGGGGAGGTTCGAACACTGAAGCTTTCTTT. As protein: CASSSYRGGSNTEAFF. V and J are TRBV28 and TRBJ1-1; 7 bases fit TRBD1. V was clipped by 6 bases and J by 1 base; unmatched bases: 11. CDR1 is MDHEN and CDR2 is SYDVKM in the germline V gene. This CDR3 contains 16 residues.

DNA of the CDR3: TGCAGCGCTTTAGCGGGAGGGGGGTATGAGCAGTTCTTC. This translates into CSALAGGGYEQFF. V and J are TRBV29-1 and TRBJ2-1; 11 bases match TRBD2. The CDR3 is made up of 13 amino acids. J was trimmed by 8 bases and V by 7 bases; bases with no gene match: 7. Germline CDR1 reads SQVTM; CDR2 reads ANQGSEA.

The chain carries TRBV7-2 and TRBJ2-1; D is unresolved. Germline V gene sequence: CDR1 SGHTA, CDR2 FQGNSA. The CDR3 loop spans 17 amino acids. Trimming removed 1 base at V and 4 bases at J, with 17 bases between. CDR3 DNA: TGTGCCAGCAGCTTAGTGGGCGGTCTCCTCGTTTACAATGAGCAGTTCTTC. This encodes CASSLVGGLLVYNEQFF.

This clonotype has just a few counts. The chain uses TRBV4-2 and TRBJ1-1; no reliable D call. The CDR3 spans 13 residues. CDR1 is LGHNA and CDR2 is YNFKEQ in the germline V gene. Trimming cost V 0 bases and J 3 bases, with 5 bases left between them. The CDR3 bases are TGTGCCAGCAGCCAAGAGCAAGACACTGAAGCTTTCTTT. Translated: CASSQEQDTEAFF.

Ten or more counts support this clonotype. The chain is built from TRBV29-1 and TRBJ2-7; 8 bases are shared with TRBD2. Trimming at V came to 7 bases and at J to 3 bases, leaving 8 bases not matched to a gene. The germline V gene has CDR1 SQVTM and CDR2 ANQGSEA. This CDR3 is built from 13 residues. The DNA for the CDR3 is TGCAGCGCCCGACTAGCGACTATCTACGAGCAGTACTTC. Its protein is CSARLATIYEQYF.

This clonotype showed up just a few times. The chain is built from TRBV6-2 or TRBV6-3 and TRBJ1-1, with a possible D match to TRBD1 (6 bases). The V and J ends lost 5 bases and 6 bases respectively, with 16 bases between them. Germline CDR1 and CDR2: MNHEY and SVGEGT. The CDR3 spans 14 residues. CDR3 protein: CASSRTGSDAEAFF. CDR3 bases: TGTGCCAGCAGTAGAACAGGGTCGGATGCTGAAGCTTTCTTT.

Comments on this clonotype: Sequence at one end of the junction differs from germline and may be a read error. The rearrangement joins TRBV7-7 to TRBJ2-7; TRBD2 matches at 12 bases. Germline V gene lookup returns CDR1 SSHAT and CDR2 FNYEAQ (reference sequence). This CDR3 region has 18 residues. The CDR3 DNA is TGTGCTAGCAGCTTAGGGCCCCTAGCGGGAGGGCGGTTATACGAGCAGTACTTC. Translation gives CASSLGPLAGGRLYEQYF.

About this clonotype: A much larger clone sits a single nucleotide away, making a read error possible. The chain uses TRBV2 and TRBJ2-2, with 10 bases aligning to TRBD1. The CDR3 has 15 amino acids. The V gene's germline CDR1 is SNHLY and CDR2 FYNNEI. CDR3 region: CACRGDRGISGELFF. In DNA, the CDR3 is TGTGCCTGCAGGGGGGACAGGGGCATCTCCGGGGAGCTGTTTTTT.

The rearrangement joins TRBV19 to TRBJ2-1, with 8 bases lining up with TRBD2. The CDR3 has 16 amino acids. J lost 9 bases, V lost 2 bases, and 12 bases had no gene match. Per germline, CDR1 LNHDA and CDR2 SQIVND (reference sequence). The CDR3 protein is CASSIYTGGPRFEQFF. CDR3 coding DNA: TGTGCCAGTAGTATATATACGGGAGGGCCTCGGTTTGAGCAGTTCTTC.

This rearrangement joins TRBV20-1 to TRBJ1-2; D gene ambiguous. The CDR3 contains 13 residues. V shed 5 bases and J shed 6 bases, with 16 bases lying between them. Germline values: CDR1 DFQATT, CDR2 SNEGSKA (reference sequence). Written as DNA, the CDR3 is TGCAGTGCTTCGAGTGGTTTGCTTGATGGCTACACCTTC. Translating gives CSASSGLLDGYTF.

The chain uses TRBV27 and TRBJ1-5, with D perhaps matching TRBD1 (6 bases). This CDR3 region has 16 residues. The V and J ends lost 4 bases and 5 bases respectively, with 18 bases between them. Germline CDR1 reads MNHEY; CDR2 reads SMNVEV (reference sequence). CDR3 in DNA: TGTGCCAGCAGTTCCACAGGGCTGTCCTGGGATCAGCCCCAGCATTTT. Protein: CASSSTGLSWDQPQHF.

This clonotype was seen ten or more times. CDR3 nucleotide sequence: TGTGCCAGCAGTGAACGCGGGCGCACTGAAGCTTTCTTT. Its protein is CASSERGRTEAFF. The chain carries TRBV2 and TRBJ1-1; D remains ambiguous. Germline-derived CDR1 and CDR2 are SNHLY and FYNNEI. The V and J ends lost 2 bases and 4 bases respectively, with 8 bases between them. The CDR3 totals 13 residues.

V usage is TRBV5-4 and J usage is TRBJ2-5, with 7 bases matching TRBD2. CDR3 length: 14 amino acids. CDR1 is SGHNT, CDR2 YYREEE, per germline (reference sequence). V shed 3 bases and J 5 bases; nucleotides not matched to a gene: 7. The CDR3 coding sequence is TGTGCCAGCAGCTCGGCCCGGGGAGGGGAGACCCAGTACTTC. Translating it yields CASSSARGGETQYF.

The V gene is TRBV9, the J gene TRBJ1-2, with D hard to call. V dropped 7 bases and J dropped 6 bases, with 16 bases sitting between them. In germline, CDR1 is SGDLS, CDR2 YYNGEE. The CDR3 totals 13 residues. In DNA form, the CDR3 reads TGTGCCAGCCACAGTTTTGGGGAGAATGGCTACACCTTC. Protein product: CASHSFGENGYTF.

In nucleotides, the CDR3 is TGCGCCAGCAGCCCACGAGCGGGAGCAGATACGCAGTATTTT. Translated, it gives CASSPRAGADTQYF. This sequence joins TRBV5-1 and TRBJ2-3; 8 bases fit TRBD2. The CDR3 contains 14 residues. From germline, CDR1 is SGHRS and CDR2 YFSETQ. V lost 4 bases and J lost 4; bases outside the gene matches: 5.

The chain combines TRBV4-1 with TRBJ2-1, with D possibly TRBD1 on 6 matching bases. Trimming took 7 bases from V and 10 from J, leaving 17 bases between them. This CDR3 spans 13 amino acids. The germline V gene has CDR1 MGHRA and CDR2 YSYEKL. CDR3 nucleotide sequence: TGCGCCAGCACCCACAGGGTCGACGGGGAGCAGTTCTTC. This encodes CASTHRVDGEQFF.

This clonotype was counted a few times. J is TRBJ1-1 and V is TRBV12-3 or TRBV12-4, with D possibly being TRBD1 (5 bases). V lost 7 bases to trimming and J lost 9 bases, with 24 bases between them. This CDR3 has 15 amino acids. The CDR3 is CASKPRADKGRKAFF. For the CDR3, the DNA is TGTGCCAGCAAACCCCGAGCCGACAAGGGGAGAAAAGCTTTCTTT.

The chain links TRBV11-2 to TRBJ2-6, with unresolved D. The V end lost 5 bases, the J end lost 4 bases, and 9 bases lay between the germline ends. Germline loops: CDR1 SGHAT, CDR2 FQNNGV. This CDR3 is 14 amino acids long. CDR3 sequence (DNA): TGTGCCAGCAGCCCTACGTCAGGGGCCAACGTCCTGACTTTC. It specifies CASSPTSGANVLTF. The full variable domain, completed using reference TRBV11-2 and TRBJ2-6, is EAGVAQSPRYKIIEKRQSVAFWCNPISGHATLYWYQQILGQGPKLLIQFQNNGVVDDSQLPKDRFSAERLKGVDSTLKIQPAKLEDSAVYLCASSPTSGANVLTFGAGSRLTVL.

This clonotype was counted only a few times. The chain combines TRBV28 with TRBJ2-7; D gene ambiguous. Trimming stripped 3 bases from V and 7 bases from J, with 7 bases between. CDR3 length: 11 residues. Germline-derived CDR1 and CDR2 are MDHEN and SYDVKM. CDR3 region: CASSLALEQYF. The CDR3 nucleotides are TGTGCCAGCAGTTTGGCTTTGGAGCAGTACTTC.

This rearrangement joins TRBV2 to TRBJ1-2; D is unclear. This CDR3 has 12 amino acids. V was shortened by 7 bases and J by 2 bases, with 8 bases between the two germline ends. Germline V gives CDR1 SNHLY, CDR2 FYNNEI. CDR3 residues: CASTQRNYGYTF. The CDR3 DNA reads as TGTGCCAGCACGCAGAGAAACTATGGCTACACCTTC.

V and J are TRBV5-1 and TRBJ2-1, with 8 bases matching TRBD2. The CDR3 length is 19 residues. Germline loops: CDR1 SGHRS, CDR2 YFSETQ. J gave up 7 bases and V 4 bases, and 22 bases lay outside the gene matches. DNA of the CDR3: TGCGCCAGCAGCCAAAGATCTGTTTCTGCGGGAGGTGGGGGGAATGAGCAGTTCTTC. As protein: CASSQRSVSAGGGGNEQFF. The full variable domain, in which reference TRBV5-1 and TRBJ2-1 provide the parts outside the CDR3, is KAGVTQTPRYLIKTRGQQVTLSCSPISGHRSVSWYQQTPGQGLQFLFEYFSETQRNKGNFPGRFSGRQFSNSRSEMNVSTLELGDSALYLCASSQRSVSAGGGGNEQFFGPGTRLTVL.

V usage is TRBV5-1 and J usage is TRBJ1-3; D possibly corresponds to TRBD1 (6 bases). CDR1 SGHRS and CDR2 YFSETQ come from the germline V gene. With 0 bases removed from V and 0 bases from J, the gap between germline ends came to 10 bases. The CDR3 consists of 16 residues. The CDR3 region is CASSLVPGASGNTIYF. Written as DNA, the CDR3 is TGCGCCAGCAGCTTGGTGCCGGGGGCCTCTGGAAACACCATATATTTT.